This T cell receptor (beta chain) stems from a study of early T cells in non-severe SARS-CoV-2 infection. The germline CDR1 and CDR2 sequences are SGHTA and FQGNSA. The V end was cut by 2 bases, the J end by 8 bases, with 16 bases between. The CDR3 consists of 15 residues. One entry per CDR3 protein, called by TCRdb with MiXCR from the 5' RACE reads. The table shows 60,000 to 85,000 distinct CDR3 sequences, with around 15% occurring only once. This clonotype has a handful of counts. Sequencing used whole blood. The clonotype originates from an adult who was a healthcare worker with PCR-confirmed SARS-CoV-2 infection or an uninfected control (not recorded which). J is TRBJ1-5 and V is TRBV7-2, with a possible D match to TRBD1 (5 bases). This CDR3 reads CASSLIGDLWEPQHF. CDR3 coding DNA: TGTGCCAGCAGCTTAATAGGGGACCTGTGGGAGCCCCAGCATTTT. Supplemented by reference TRBV7-2 and TRBJ1-5, the full variable domain reads GAGVSQSPSNKVTEKGKDVELRCDPISGHTALYWYRQSLGQGLEFLIYFQGNSAPDKSGLPSDRFSAERTGGSVSTLTIQRTQQEDSAVYLCASSLIGDLWEPQHFGDGTRLSIL.